This T cell receptor beta chain emerged from a study of long-term antiretroviral therapy in people with HIV. Researchers ran immunoSEQ v3.0 at survey level. Using immunoSEQ multiplex PCR, the repertoire was profiled, and TCRdb retains in-frame clones only, with some absent. The repertoire consists of about 35,000 clones, with around 94% occurring once and the leading ten covering about 3.6%. V was cut by 0 bases and J by 5 bases, with 16 bases left in between. CDR1 is LNHDA, CDR2 SQIVND, per germline (reference sequence). The CDR3 has 16 residues. The V and J genes are TRBV19 and TRBJ1-2; D is undetermined. This clonotype was sampled from a woman between 45 and 60 years old with HIV. The sequencing here drew on unsorted PBMCs, taken 4.1 years after starting antiretroviral therapy. CDR3 amino acids: CASSIDPAPVRYGYTF. Written as DNA, the CDR3 is TGTGCCAGTAGTATAGATCCGGCTCCCGTTAGGTATGGCTACACCTTC.